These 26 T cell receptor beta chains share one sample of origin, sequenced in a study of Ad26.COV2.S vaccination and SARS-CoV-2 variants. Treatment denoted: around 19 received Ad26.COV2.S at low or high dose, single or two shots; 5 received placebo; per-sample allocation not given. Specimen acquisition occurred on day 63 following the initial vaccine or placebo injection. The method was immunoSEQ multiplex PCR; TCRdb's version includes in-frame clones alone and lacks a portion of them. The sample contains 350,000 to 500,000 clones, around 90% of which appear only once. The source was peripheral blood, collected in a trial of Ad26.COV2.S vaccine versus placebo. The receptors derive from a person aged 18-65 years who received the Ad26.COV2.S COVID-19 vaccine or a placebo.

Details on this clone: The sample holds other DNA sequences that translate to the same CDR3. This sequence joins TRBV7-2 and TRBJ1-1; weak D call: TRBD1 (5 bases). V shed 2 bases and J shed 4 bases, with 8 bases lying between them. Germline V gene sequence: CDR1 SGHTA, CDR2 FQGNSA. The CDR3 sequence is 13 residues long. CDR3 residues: CASSLTRGTEAFF. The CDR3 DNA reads TGTGCCAGCAGCTTAACAAGGGGCACTGAAGCTTTCTTT.

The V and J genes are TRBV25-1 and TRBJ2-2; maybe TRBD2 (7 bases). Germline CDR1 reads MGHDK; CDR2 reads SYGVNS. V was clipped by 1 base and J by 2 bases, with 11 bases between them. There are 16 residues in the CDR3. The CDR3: CASSEWGGLNTGELFF. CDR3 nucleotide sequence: TGTGCCAGCAGTGAATGGGGGGGGCTCAACACCGGGGAGCTGTTTTTT.

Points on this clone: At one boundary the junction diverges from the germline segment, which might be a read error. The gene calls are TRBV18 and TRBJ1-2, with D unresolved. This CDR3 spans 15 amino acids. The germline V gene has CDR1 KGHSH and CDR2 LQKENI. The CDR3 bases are TGTGCCAGCTCCCCATTAACTTTGGGAGACTACGGCTACACCTTC. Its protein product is CASSPLTLGDYGYTF. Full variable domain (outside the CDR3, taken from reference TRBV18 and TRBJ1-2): NAGVMQNPRHLVRRRGQEARLRCSPMKGHSHVYWYRQLPEEGLKFMVYLQKENIIDESGMPKERFSAEFPKEGPSILRIQQVVRGDSAAYFCASSPLTLGDYGYTFGSGTRLTVV.

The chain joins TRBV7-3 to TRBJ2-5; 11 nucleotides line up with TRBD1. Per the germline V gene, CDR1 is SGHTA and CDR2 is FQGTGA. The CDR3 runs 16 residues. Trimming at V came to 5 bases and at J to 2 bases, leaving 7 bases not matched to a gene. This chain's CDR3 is CASSPGTGGLQETQYF. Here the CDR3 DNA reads TGTGCCAGCAGCCCCGGGACAGGGGGACTTCAAGAGACCCAGTACTTC.

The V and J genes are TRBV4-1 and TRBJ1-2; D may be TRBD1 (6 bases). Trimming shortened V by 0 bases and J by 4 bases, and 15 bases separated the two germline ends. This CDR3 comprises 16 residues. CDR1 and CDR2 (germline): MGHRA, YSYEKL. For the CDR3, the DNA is TGCGCCAGCAGCCAAGATGTCCCAGGGGTAGTCTATGGCTACACCTTC. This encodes CASSQDVPGVVYGYTF.

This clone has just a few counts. CDR3 in amino acids: CASSYGGVYQPQHF. In nucleotides, the CDR3 is TGTGCCAGCAGTTACGGCGGGGTTTACCAGCCCCAGCATTTT. The chain carries TRBV6-2 or TRBV6-3 and TRBJ1-5; D gene uncertain. Germline lookup yields CDR1 MNHEY and CDR2 SVGEGT. CDR3 length: 14 residues. The V end lost 2 bases, the J end lost 7 bases, and 12 bases lay between the germline ends.

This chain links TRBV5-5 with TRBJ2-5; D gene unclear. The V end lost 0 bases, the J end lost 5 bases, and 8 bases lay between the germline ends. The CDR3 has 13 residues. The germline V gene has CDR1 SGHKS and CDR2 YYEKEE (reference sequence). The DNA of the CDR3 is TGTGCCAGCAGCTTGGCCACAGTCGAGACCCAGTACTTC. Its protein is CASSLATVETQYF.

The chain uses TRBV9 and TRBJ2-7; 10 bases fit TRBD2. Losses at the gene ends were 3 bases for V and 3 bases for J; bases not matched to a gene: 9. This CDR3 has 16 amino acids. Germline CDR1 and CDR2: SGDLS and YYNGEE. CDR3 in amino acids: CASSEGTSEGSYEQYF. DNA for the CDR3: TGTGCCAGCAGCGAGGGGACTAGCGAAGGAAGCTACGAGCAGTACTTC.

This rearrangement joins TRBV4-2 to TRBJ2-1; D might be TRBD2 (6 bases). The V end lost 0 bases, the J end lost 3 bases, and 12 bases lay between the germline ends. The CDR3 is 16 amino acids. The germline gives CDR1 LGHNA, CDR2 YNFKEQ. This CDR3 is CASSQDPLGGYNEQFF. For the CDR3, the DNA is TGTGCCAGCAGCCAAGATCCCCTGGGGGGCTACAATGAGCAGTTCTTC.

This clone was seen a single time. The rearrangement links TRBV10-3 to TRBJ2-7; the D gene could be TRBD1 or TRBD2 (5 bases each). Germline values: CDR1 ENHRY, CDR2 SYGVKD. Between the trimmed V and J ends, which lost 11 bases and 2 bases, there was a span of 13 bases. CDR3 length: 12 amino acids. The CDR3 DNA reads TGTGCCTCCGGGGCAGCAGCCTACGAGCAGTACTTC. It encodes CASGAAAYEQYF.

CDR3 sequence: CASSFPVAGSLRNEQFF. CDR3 DNA sequence: TGTGCCAGCAGCTTTCCGGTAGCGGGATCCCTTCGGAATGAGCAGTTCTTC. The genes are TRBV7-2 and TRBJ2-1; TRBD2 aligns across 8 bases. Per the germline V gene, CDR1 is SGHTA and CDR2 is FQGNSA. Trimming at V came to 3 bases and at J to 7 bases, leaving 14 bases not matched to a gene. This CDR3 is built from 17 residues. Complete variable domain (other parts from reference TRBV7-2 and TRBJ2-1): GAGVSQSPSNKVTEKGKDVELRCDPISGHTALYWYRQSLGQGLEFLIYFQGNSAPDKSGLPSDRFSAERTGGSVSTLTIQRTQQEDSAVYLCASSFPVAGSLRNEQFFGPGTRLTVL.

This chain's CDR3 is CASSLLASLPDTQYF. The DNA of the CDR3 is TGTGCCAGCAGCTTATTGGCTAGCCTTCCAGATACGCAGTATTTT. The chain is built from TRBV7-9 and TRBJ2-3; D may be TRBD2 (5 bases). V gave up 2 bases and J gave up 4 bases, with 13 bases separating them. Germline CDR1 and CDR2: SEHNR and FQNEAQ (reference sequence). The CDR3 loop spans 15 amino acids.

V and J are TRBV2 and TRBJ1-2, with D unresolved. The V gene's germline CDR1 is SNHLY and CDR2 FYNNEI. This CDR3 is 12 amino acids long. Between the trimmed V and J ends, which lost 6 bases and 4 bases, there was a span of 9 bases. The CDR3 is CASRDGPYGYTF. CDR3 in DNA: TGTGCCAGCAGGGACGGCCCCTATGGCTACACCTTC.

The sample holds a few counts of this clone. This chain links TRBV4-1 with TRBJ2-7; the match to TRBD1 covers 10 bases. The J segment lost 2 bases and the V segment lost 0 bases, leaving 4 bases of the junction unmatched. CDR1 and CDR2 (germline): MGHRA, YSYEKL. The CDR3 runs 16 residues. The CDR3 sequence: CASSQDLGTGAYEQYF. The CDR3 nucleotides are TGCGCCAGCAGCCAAGATCTAGGGACAGGGGCCTACGAGCAGTACTTC.

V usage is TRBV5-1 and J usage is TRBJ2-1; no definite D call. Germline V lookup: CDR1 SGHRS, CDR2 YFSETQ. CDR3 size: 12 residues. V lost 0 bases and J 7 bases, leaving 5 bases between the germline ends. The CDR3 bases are TGCGCCAGCAGCTTGGTGGAAAATGAGCAGTTCTTC. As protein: CASSLVENEQFF.

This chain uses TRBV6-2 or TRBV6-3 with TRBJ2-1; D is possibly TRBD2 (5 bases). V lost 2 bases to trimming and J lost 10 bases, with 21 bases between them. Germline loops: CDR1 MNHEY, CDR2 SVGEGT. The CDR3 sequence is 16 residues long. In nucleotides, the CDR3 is TGTGCCAGCAGTTACCTACAGAACCCCCCGTCGGGAGAGCAGTTCTTC. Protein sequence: CASSYLQNPPSGEQFF.

The chain's CDR3 is CASSISGQGGTDTQYF. CDR3 coding DNA: TGTGCCAGTAGTATCTCAGGGCAGGGTGGTACAGATACGCAGTATTTT. The chain recombines TRBV19 with TRBJ2-3, with a possible D match to TRBD1 (5 bases). With 3 bases removed from V and 3 bases from J, the gap between germline ends came to 16 bases. The CDR3 has 16 residues. CDR1 and CDR2 (germline): LNHDA, SQIVND (reference sequence).

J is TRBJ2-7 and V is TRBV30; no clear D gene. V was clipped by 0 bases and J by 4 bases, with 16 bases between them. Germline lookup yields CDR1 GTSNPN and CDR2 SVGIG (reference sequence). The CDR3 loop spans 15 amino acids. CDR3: CAWSVSGVGTYEQYF. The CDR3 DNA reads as TGTGCCTGGAGTGTAAGTGGTGTGGGTACGTACGAGCAGTACTTC.

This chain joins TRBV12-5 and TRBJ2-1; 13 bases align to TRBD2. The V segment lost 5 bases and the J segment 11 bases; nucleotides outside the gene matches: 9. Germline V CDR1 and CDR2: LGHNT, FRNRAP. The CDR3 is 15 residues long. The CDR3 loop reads CASGEPAGLAGQQFF. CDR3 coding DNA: TGTGCTAGTGGTGAACCCGCGGGACTAGCGGGACAGCAGTTCTTC.

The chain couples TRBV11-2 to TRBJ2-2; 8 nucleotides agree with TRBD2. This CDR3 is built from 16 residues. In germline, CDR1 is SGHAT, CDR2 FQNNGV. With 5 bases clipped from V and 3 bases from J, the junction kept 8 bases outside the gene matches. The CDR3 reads CASSPSSGLDTGELFF. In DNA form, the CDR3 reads TGTGCCAGCAGCCCCTCTAGCGGGCTCGACACCGGGGAGCTGTTTTTT.

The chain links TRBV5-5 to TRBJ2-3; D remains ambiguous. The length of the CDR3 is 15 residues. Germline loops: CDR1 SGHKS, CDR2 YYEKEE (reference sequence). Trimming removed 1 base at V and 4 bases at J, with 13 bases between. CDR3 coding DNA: TGTGCCAGCAGCTTGTCGGAGAGCGCCGCAGATACGCAGTATTTT. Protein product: CASSLSESAADTQYF.

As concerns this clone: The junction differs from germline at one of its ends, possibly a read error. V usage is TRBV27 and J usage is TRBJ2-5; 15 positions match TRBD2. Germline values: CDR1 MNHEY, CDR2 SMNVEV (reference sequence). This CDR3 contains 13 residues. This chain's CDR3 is CASSIGTSGRLHF. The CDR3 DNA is TGTGCCAGCAGTATCGGGACTAGCGGGAGGCTCCACTTC.

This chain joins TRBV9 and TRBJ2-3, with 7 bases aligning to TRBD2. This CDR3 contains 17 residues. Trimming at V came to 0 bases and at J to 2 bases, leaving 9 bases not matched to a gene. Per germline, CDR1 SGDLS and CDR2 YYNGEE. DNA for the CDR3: TGTGCCAGCAGCGTAGCGGGGGGTACGGGATCCACAGATACGCAGTATTTT. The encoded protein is CASSVAGGTGSTDTQYF.

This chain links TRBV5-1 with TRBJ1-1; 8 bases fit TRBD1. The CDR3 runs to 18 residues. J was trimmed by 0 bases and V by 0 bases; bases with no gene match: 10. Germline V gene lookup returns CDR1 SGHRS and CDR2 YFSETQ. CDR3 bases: TGCGCCAGCAGCTTGGGTTGGGGGGCAGGGGGCTTGAACACTGAAGCTTTCTTT. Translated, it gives CASSLGWGAGGLNTEAFF.

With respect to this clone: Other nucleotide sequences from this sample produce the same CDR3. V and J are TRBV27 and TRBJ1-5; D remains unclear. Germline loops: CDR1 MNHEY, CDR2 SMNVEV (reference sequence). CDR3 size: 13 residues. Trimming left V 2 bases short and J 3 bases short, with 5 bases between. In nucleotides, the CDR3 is TGTGCCAGCAGTTTAGGGTTCAATCAGCCCCAGCATTTT. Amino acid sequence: CASSLGFNQPQHF.

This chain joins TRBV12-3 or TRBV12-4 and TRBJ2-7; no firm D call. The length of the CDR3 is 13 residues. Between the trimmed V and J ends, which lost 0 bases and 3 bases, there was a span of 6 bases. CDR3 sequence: CASSLAQNYEQYF. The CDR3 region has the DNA TGTGCCAGCAGTTTAGCGCAGAACTACGAGCAGTACTTC.